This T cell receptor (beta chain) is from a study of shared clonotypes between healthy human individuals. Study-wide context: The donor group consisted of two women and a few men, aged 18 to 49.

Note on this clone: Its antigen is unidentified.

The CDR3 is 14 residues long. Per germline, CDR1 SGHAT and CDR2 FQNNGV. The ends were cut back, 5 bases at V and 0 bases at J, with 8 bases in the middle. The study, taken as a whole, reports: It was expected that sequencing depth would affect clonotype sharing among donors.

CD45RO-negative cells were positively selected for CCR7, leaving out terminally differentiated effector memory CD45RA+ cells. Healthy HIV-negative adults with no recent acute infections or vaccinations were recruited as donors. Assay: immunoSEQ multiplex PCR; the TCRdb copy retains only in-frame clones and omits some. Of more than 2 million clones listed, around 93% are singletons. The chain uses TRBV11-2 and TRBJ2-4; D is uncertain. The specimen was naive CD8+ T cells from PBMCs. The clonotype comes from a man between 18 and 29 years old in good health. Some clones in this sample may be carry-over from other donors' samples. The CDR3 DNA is TGTGCCAGCAGCGACCCGCTAGCCAAAAACATTCAGTACTTC. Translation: CASSDPLAKNIQYF.